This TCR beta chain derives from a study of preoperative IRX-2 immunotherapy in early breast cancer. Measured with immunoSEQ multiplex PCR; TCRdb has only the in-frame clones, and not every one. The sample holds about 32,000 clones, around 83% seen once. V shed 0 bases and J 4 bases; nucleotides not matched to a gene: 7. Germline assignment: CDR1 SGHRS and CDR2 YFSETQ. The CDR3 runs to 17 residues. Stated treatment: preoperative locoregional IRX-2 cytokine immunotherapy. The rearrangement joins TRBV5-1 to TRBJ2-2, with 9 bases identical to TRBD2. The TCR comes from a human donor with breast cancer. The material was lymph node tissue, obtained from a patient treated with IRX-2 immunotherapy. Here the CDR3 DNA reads TGCGCCAGCAGCTTGGGGATTAGCGGGAGTATCACCGGGGAGCTGTTTTTT. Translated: CASSLGISGSITGELFF.